This T cell receptor beta chain was recovered during a study of shared clonotypes between healthy human individuals (TCRdb year 2020). In terms of the full investigation: The cohort comprised two women and a few men aged 18 to 49 years. For each donor, CD4 naive and CD4 memory were each given three plates, CD8 naive was given two plates, and CD8 memory was given one plate. Blood TCR repertoires of about five healthy adults were deeply sequenced to estimate repertoire size and the extent of clonotype sharing between individuals. Libraries were prepared and TCR repertoires were sequenced by different laboratories using diverse techniques, in order to increase sequencing depth and limit assay-specific biases. Leukapheresis yielded between about 0.85 and 9 billion PBMCs per donor. Results the study describes overall, beyond this receptor: Larger estimated clonotype richness was generally found for naive subsets than for memory subsets. Only blood was sampled, and tissue TCR repertoires likely differ from those in blood. Compared with non-shared clonotypes, clonotypes shared by all four sorted-subset donors had higher generation probabilities. Roughly 5% of naive CD4, 3.5% of naive CD8, about 2.1% of memory CD4, and 0.4% of memory CD8 clonotypes were shared across several donors. Incomplete sequencing was indicated by rarefaction of sorted-subset datasets, despite the large sequencing depth. The small number of donors limited the genetic and exposure-history diversity represented. Pairwise subsampling led to the expectation that sequencing depth would affect the degree of clonotype sharing among donors.

TCR CDR3 regions were amplified from genomic DNA by multiplex PCR using the deep immunoSEQ assay. Extracted genomic DNA from each cell subset was spread evenly across all wells of several immunoSEQ 96-well plates, with each plate serving as a replicate. For sorted subsets, 200 to 250 ng of genomic DNA, equivalent to 25,000 to 30,000 T cell genomes, went into each replicate PCR. Purified libraries were measured with a Qubit 3.0 fluorometer, size-checked on a Bioanalyzer 2100, and measured again with the KAPA Library Quantification kit. Each immunoSEQ 96-well plate was sequenced on its own single-read 150-cycle Illumina NextSeq 550 flow cell. As for the original processing: Because the immunoSEQ output held only junctional sequences and lacked quality scores, the filtering could not match the filtering applied to full-length reads. Sequences were annotated with PyIR, a Python wrapper for IgBLAST v1.9, using IMGT germline references to assign V/J genes and CDR3. Any read was removed if the V/J assignment was weak (E-value above 1e-6), the CDR3 was missing, or the read contained stop codons, out-of-frame junctions, or ambiguous translated residues. V3J clonotypes were defined as sequences sharing the same inferred V gene, J gene, and CDR3 amino acid sequence. The percentage overlap between two repertoires was calculated by dividing the number of shared unique clonotypes by the size of the smaller repertoire. Richness of each repertoire was evaluated using RTK rarefaction, the Chao1 estimator, and Recon v2.1 estimates of unobserved clonotypes. Generation probabilities were computed with OLGA for all TCRbeta clonotypes obtained by the gDNA method from a handful of donors. TCRdb took this table from immuneACCESS and kept in-frame rearrangements with V and J called. Such tables lack part of the clones; where checked against another copy, unresolved V genes explain under half of the gap, and the rest is unexplained. That table is the source of V, J and clone size, and D and trimming were worked out from the DNA. The sample contains about 990,000 clones, about 84% of them found a single time. The ten largest clonotypes hold 0.6% to 0.7% of the sample.

From cysteine to phenylalanine, the CDR3 is 19 amino acids long. Only the CDR3 DNA stays, 57 bases, in frame from base 1. Ends trimmed: V by 5 bases, J by 1 base; bases unmatched to a gene: 11. CDR1 is given as WSHSY and CDR2 as SAAADI, both from the germline V gene. Healthy HIV-negative adults with no recently reported acute infections or vaccinations were included as donors. Only Caucasian adults living in Nashville, Tennessee, USA were represented among the donors. CD4+ T cells were enriched by magnetic negative selection, after which naive cells were positively selected on CD45RA and the negative fraction was taken as the memory subset. After blood collection by leukapheresis, PBMCs were isolated using Ficoll-Histopaque density gradient centrifugation and then cryopreserved in the vapor phase of liquid nitrogen. Analytical flow cytometry was used to check the purity and quantity of every magnetically sorted T cell population. Each sorted fraction had its genomic DNA isolated and then quantified by UV absorbance on a Nanodrop 2000c.

Note on this clone: The clone's antigen remains unknown. Per-nucleotide qualities are absent, and no much larger clonotype sits a single base away.

Sequencing used memory CD4+ T cells from PBMCs. In the paper's terms, the cell subset or site label means: CD45RA-negative fraction. The V and J genes are TRBV10-2 and TRBJ2-3; TRBD2 lines up with 14 middle nucleotides. The TCR originated in a young man in good health. Some clones in this sample may be carry-over from other donors' samples. The nucleotide sequence is TGCGCCAGCAGTCCCCCGGGACTAGCGGGAGCGCGCGGCACAGATACGCAGTATTTT. It translates to CASSPPGLAGARGTDTQYF.